Detailed here is one T cell receptor beta chain. The CDR3 has 16 amino acids. Germline values: CDR1 SGHNT, CDR2 YYREEE (reference sequence). The sample comes from a study of cytomegalovirus exposure and HLA in healthy donors. 13 Jbeta primers and 60 Vbeta primers were used for the PCR. TCRdb's copy holds only in-frame clones and misses some; the assay was immunoSEQ multiplex PCR. This sample's table reports 130,000 or so clones. The specimen sequenced was PBMCs. The chain uses TRBV5-4 and TRBJ2-5; TRBD2 matches 15 bases. The end of the DNA fits TRBJ2-7 better, so the J call may be wrong. This sequence was found in a woman aged 18 to 35 in good health and CMV-seronegative. The CDR3 loop reads CASSLDPGLAGGEQYF. The CDR3 coding sequence is TGTGCCAGCAGCTTGGACCCGGGACTAGCGGGAGGCGAGCAGTACTTC.